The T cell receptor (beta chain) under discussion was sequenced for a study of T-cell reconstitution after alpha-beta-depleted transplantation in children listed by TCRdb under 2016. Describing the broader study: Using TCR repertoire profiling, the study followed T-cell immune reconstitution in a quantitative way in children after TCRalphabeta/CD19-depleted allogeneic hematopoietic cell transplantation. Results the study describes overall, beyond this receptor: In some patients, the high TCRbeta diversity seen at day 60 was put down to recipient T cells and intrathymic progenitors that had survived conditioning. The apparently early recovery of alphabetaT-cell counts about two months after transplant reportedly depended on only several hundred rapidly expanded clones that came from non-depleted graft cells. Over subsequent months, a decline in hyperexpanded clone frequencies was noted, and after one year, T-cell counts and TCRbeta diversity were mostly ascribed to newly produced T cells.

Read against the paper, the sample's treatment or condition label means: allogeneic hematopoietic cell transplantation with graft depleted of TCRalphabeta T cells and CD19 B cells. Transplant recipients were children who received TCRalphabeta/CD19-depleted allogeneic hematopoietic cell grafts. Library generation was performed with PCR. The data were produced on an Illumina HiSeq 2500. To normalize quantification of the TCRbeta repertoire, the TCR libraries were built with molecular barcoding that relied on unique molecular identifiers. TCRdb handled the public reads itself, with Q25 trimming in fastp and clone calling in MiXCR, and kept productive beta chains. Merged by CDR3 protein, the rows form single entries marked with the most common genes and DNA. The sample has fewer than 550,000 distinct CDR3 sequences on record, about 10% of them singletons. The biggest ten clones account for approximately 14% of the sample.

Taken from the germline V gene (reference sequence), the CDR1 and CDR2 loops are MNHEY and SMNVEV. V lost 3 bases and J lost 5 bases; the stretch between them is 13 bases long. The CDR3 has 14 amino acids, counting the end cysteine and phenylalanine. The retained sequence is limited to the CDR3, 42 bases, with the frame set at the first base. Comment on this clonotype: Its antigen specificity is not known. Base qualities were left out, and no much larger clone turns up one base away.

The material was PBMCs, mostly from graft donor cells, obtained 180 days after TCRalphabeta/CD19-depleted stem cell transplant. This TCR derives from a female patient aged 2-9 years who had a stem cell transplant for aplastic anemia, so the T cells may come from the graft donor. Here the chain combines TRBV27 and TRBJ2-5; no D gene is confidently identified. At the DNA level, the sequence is TGTGCCAGCAGTTTTTTTCCAGGTCGGGAGACCCAGTACTTC. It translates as CASSFFPGRETQYF.